These T cell receptor beta chains were read from a single sample in a study of shared clonotypes between healthy human individuals. The repertoire was sequenced with immunoSEQ multiplex PCR; TCRdb's copy has only in-frame clones and lacks some. Among under 650,000 clones listed, less than 96% were seen once. The sequenced material came from naive CD4+ T cells sorted from blood. All receptors come from a woman in her twenties or thirties in good health. Each CDR3 is given with its conserved first and last residue. The D gene is left open where the match is weak. Size tells how often a clone was seen (once, few, many) or the class of an expanded clone, and some rows leave it out.

>TRBV7-6|TRBJ2-7|-|-
TGTGCCAGCACGGCCTACGAGCAGTACTTC
CASTAYEQYF
>TRBV27|TRBJ1-5|-|-
TGTGCCAGCAGTCCATTGGATCAGCCGGGACACCTTAAGGGGGAAAGCAATCAGCCCCAGCATTTT
CASSPLDQPGHLKGESNQPQHF
>TRBV7-2|TRBJ2-1|-|-
TGTGCCAGCAGTTGGGGCCCGGGCCCCAATGAGCAGTTCTTC
CASSWGPGPNEQFF
>TRBV27|TRBJ1-5|TRBD1|-
TGTGCCAGCAGAGAACAGGGGAACTTAAATCAGCCCCAGCATTTT
CASREQGNLNQPQHF
>TRBV5-1|TRBJ1-1|-|-
TGCGCCAGCAGCCGGTCGCAGAACACTGAAGCTTTCTTT
CASSRSQNTEAFF
>TRBV28|TRBJ2-3|TRBD2|-
TGTGCCAGCAGTTCCACTAGCGGGAGTGCAGATACGCAGTATTTT
CASSSTSGSADTQYF
>TRBV6-5|TRBJ1-1|-|-
TGTGCCAGCAGTTACTTGGGGAGTACTGAAGCTTTCTTT
CASSYLGSTEAFF
>TRBV5-1|TRBJ1-1|-|once
TGCGCCAGCAGCAGGACCTTTGGTACACCTGAAGCTTTCTTT
CASSRTFGTPEAFF
>TRBV4-1|TRBJ2-1|-|-
TGCGCCAGCAGCCAAGATGGATCGGCCGGGAATGAGCAGTTCTTC
CASSQDGSAGNEQFF
>TRBV4-2|TRBJ1-1|-|few
TGTGCCAGCAGCCAAGGACAGACCACTGAAGCTTTCTTT
CASSQGQTTEAFF
>TRBV5-5|TRBJ2-7|-|once
TGTGCCAGCAGCCAACAGGGTCCCTACGAGCAGTACTTC
CASSQQGPYEQYF
>TRBV19|TRBJ2-7|-|-
TGTGCCCAACCCCGGGACCAATCCTACGAGCAGTACTTC
CAQPRDQSYEQYF
>TRBV28|TRBJ2-5|TRBD1|-
TGTGCCAGCAGTTCCTACGGACAGGGGATACAAGAGACCCAGTACTTC
CASSSYGQGIQETQYF
>TRBV11-2|TRBJ1-2|-|-
TGTGCCAGCAGCCGAGGGGCTAGGGACGGGGGCTACACCTTC
CASSRGARDGGYTF
>TRBV28|TRBJ1-4|-|-
TGTGCCAGCAGTTCCGGGCATTACGAAGAAAAACTGTTTTTT
CASSSGHYEEKLFF
>TRBV5-1|TRBJ2-2|-|-
TGCGCCAGCAGGTTTGGACTTGGGGACGCCGGGGAGCTGTTTTTT
CASRFGLGDAGELFF
>TRBV5-1|TRBJ2-6|TRBD1|-
TGCGCCAGCAGCTTTCGGACAGGACCTGGTGGGGCCAACGTCCTGACTTTC
CASSFRTGPGGANVLTF
>TRBV18|TRBJ1-3|-|-
TGTGCCAGCTCACCATCGGAGGGGCACTCTGGAAACACCATATATTTT
CASSPSEGHSGNTIYF
>TRBV11-2|TRBJ2-5|-|-
TGTGCCAGCAGCTTAGTTGGGGGTAGTGCGGAGACCCAGTACTTC
CASSLVGGSAETQYF
>TRBV10-2|TRBJ1-4|TRBD1|-
TGCGCCAGCAGTGGCGACAGGGCTCTTGAAAAACTGTTTTTT
CASSGDRALEKLFF
>TRBV9|TRBJ2-1|TRBD1|-
TGTGCCAGCAGCGTAGATGTGGGCCCGGACAGGGTACCCTACAATGAGCAGTTCTTC
CASSVDVGPDRVPYNEQFF
>TRBV28|TRBJ1-2|-|-
TGTGCCAGCCGGACACCGGCCCTCTATGGCTACACCTTC
CASRTPALYGYTF
>TRBV28|TRBJ2-5|TRBD1|-
TGTGCCAGCAGTTCCCCAGGGACAGGGGTACGAGAGACCCAGTACTTC
CASSSPGTGVRETQYF
>TRBV9|TRBJ1-4|-|-
TGTGCCAGCAGCGCGTCATGGGTGGGGTTGCGTGAAAAACTGTTTTTT
CASSASWVGLREKLFF
>TRBV5-1|TRBJ2-7|TRBD1|once
TGCGCCAGCAGCTTGTCTCGAGCAACGATCTATACAGGGGGCCCTGGTCTCGAGCAGTACTTC
CASSLSRATIYTGGPGLEQYF
>TRBV19|TRBJ1-5|-|-
TGTGCCAGTACGGTCTTCTGGGACGATAGCAATCAGCCCCAGCATTTT
CASTVFWDDSNQPQHF
>TRBV5-1|TRBJ2-3|TRBD2|-
TGCGCCAGCAGCTTGTCCGGGACTAGAGGAGATACGCAGTATTTT
CASSLSGTRGDTQYF
>TRBV7-2|TRBJ2-1|-|-
TGTGCCAGCGGGAGGGGGAGGGCCTTCTCCTACAATGAGCAGTTCTTC
CASGRGRAFSYNEQFF
>TRBV10-3|TRBJ2-7|TRBD2|-
TGTGCCATCAGTTCAGGGACTAGCGACTACGAGCAGTACTTC
CAISSGTSDYEQYF
>TRBV18|TRBJ1-2|-|-
TGTGCCAGCTCACCACCGGCCGCCCTTAACTATGGCTACACCTTC
CASSPPAALNYGYTF
>TRBV6-5|TRBJ1-2|-|-
TGTGCCAGCAGTTACGGGGGTGTAGATGGCTACACCTTC
CASSYGGVDGYTF
>TRBV19|TRBJ1-1|-|-
TGTGCCAGTAGTATAGCGGGGACGGCGAACACTGAAGCTTTCTTT
CASSIAGTANTEAFF
>TRBV18|TRBJ1-3|-|-
TGTGCCAGCTCACCAAATTCCCTAGGATACTCTGGAAACACCATATATTTT
CASSPNSLGYSGNTIYF
>TRBV7-8|TRBJ2-2|-|-
TGTGCCAGCAGCTCCTCGACCCCCTGGGGCACCGGGGAGCTGTTTTTT
CASSSSTPWGTGELFF
>TRBV6-5|TRBJ1-5|TRBD1|few
TGTGCCAGCAGTTGGACAGGGCCCAATCAGCCCCAGCATTTT
CASSWTGPNQPQHF
>TRBV18|TRBJ1-2|-|once
TGTGCCAGCTCACGATCAGCCAACTATGGCTACACCTTC
CASSRSANYGYTF
>TRBV18|TRBJ2-1|-|once
TGTGCCAGCTCACCACCGGCGGGCACTACATACAATGAGCAGTTCTTC
CASSPPAGTTYNEQFF
>TRBV10-1|TRBJ1-2|-|few
TGCGCCAGCAGTCCAGAAGAGGACTATGGCTACACCTTC
CASSPEEDYGYTF
>TRBV5-1|TRBJ2-2|TRBD1|-
TGCGCCAGCAGCTTGTGGGGACAGGGCTACACCGGGGAGCTGTTTTTT
CASSLWGQGYTGELFF
>TRBV9|TRBJ2-2|-|-
TGTGCCAGCAGCGGGACCGCCGGGGAGCTGTTTTTT
CASSGTAGELFF
>TRBV29-1|TRBJ1-2|-|-
TGCAGCGTTGTCGGGGTCACCTATGGCTACACCTTC
CSVVGVTYGYTF
>TRBV29-1|TRBJ2-1|-|-
TGCAGCGTTGCAGCTCAGAGAGGAAATGAGCAGTTCTTC
CSVAAQRGNEQFF
>TRBV5-1|TRBJ1-1|-|-
TGCGCCAGCACGACAGACTCGAACACTGAAGCTTTCTTT
CASTTDSNTEAFF
>TRBV11-2|TRBJ1-2|-|-
TGTGCCAGCAGCTTAGGAACGGGGGCGGTCTATGGCTACACCTTC
CASSLGTGAVYGYTF
>TRBV18|TRBJ1-2|-|-
TGTGCCAGCTCACCAGGGACAAGCTATGGCTACACCTTC
CASSPGTSYGYTF
>TRBV5-6|TRBJ2-7|TRBD2|-
TGTGCCAGCAGCTTGGCGGGACTAGCGGGGGAGCTGTACTTC
CASSLAGLAGELYF
>TRBV6-1|TRBJ1-5|TRBD1|-
TGTGCCAGCAGTGGGGACAGGACCGGATTTCAGCCCCAGCATTTT
CASSGDRTGFQPQHF
>TRBV28|TRBJ1-2|-|-
TGTGCCAGCAGGGGCGGGACAAGCGATGGCTACACCTTC
CASRGGTSDGYTF
>TRBV2|TRBJ2-7|-|-
TGTGCCAGCAGAGCCCTGGGGGAGCAGTACTTC
CASRALGEQYF
>TRBV10-3|TRBJ2-5|TRBD2|-
TGTGCCATCAGTGAGCAGGTAGCGGGAGTGTCAGAGACCCAGTACTTC
CAISEQVAGVSETQYF
>TRBV10-1|TRBJ2-1|TRBD2|-
TGCGCCAGCAGCGCCCTAGCGGGAGGGCGTAATGAGCAGTTCTTC
CASSALAGGRNEQFF
>TRBV19|TRBJ1-6|-|-
TGTGCCAGTAAACCAGAACAGGGTTCTAATTCACCCCTCCACTTT
CASKPEQGSNSPLHF
>TRBV19|TRBJ2-7|-|-
TGTGCCAGTAGTACCTCCGACAGCAGGGGAACCTACGAGCAGTACTTC
CASSTSDSRGTYEQYF
>TRBV16|TRBJ1-5|-|-
TGTGCCAGCAGCCAATCGGCCGCTGGTAATCAGCCCCAGCATTTT
CASSQSAAGNQPQHF
>TRBV2|TRBJ2-1|-|-
TGTGCCAGCATGAAGGCTCTCTACAATGAGCAGTTCTTC
CASMKALYNEQFF
>TRBV11-2|TRBJ1-1|-|-
TGTGCCAGCAGCTCCCGGTCCGCCGGGAACACTGAAGCTTTCTTT
CASSSRSAGNTEAFF
>TRBV28|TRBJ1-5|TRBD1|-
TGTGCCAGCAGTTTAGACAGGGTCAATCAGCCCCAGCATTTT
CASSLDRVNQPQHF
>TRBV5-1|TRBJ2-5|TRBD2|once
TGCGCCAGCAGCTTGCCAAGACTAGCGGGAGGGGAAGAGACCCAGTACTTC
CASSLPRLAGGEETQYF